This T cell receptor (beta chain) was sequenced in a study of low-dose radiotherapy and immunotherapy resistance in tumors. Study overall: Treatment of Cohort 1 consisted of 0.5 Gy per fraction every 2 weeks, adding up to 6.5 Gy. Patients took aspirin (300 mg orally, daily) for four cycles beginning at cycle 1 day 1.

Time point indicated: after trial treatment. Documented treatment: LDRT plus nivolumab, ipilimumab, low-dose cyclophosphamide and aspirin (RACIN trial). The V end was cut by 0 bases, the J end by 4 bases, with 7 bases between. CDR1 is SQVTM and CDR2 is ANQGSEA in the germline V gene. This CDR3 has 13 residues. First-strand cDNA relied on TRAV- and TRBV-specific primers spanning alpha and beta chains. With a constant-region primer and a V-primer adapter, TCRs were subjected to approximately 20 PCR cycles of amplification. TCRdb re-called the reads through MiXCR, storing one row per CDR3 protein. Among about 39,000 distinct CDR3 sequences listed, less than 25% were seen once.

Sequencing used PBMCs, obtained after low-dose radiotherapy plus immunotherapy. The chain recombines TRBV29-1 with TRBJ2-1; D call uncertain. The sequence was obtained from a female donor with ovarian cancer. For the CDR3, the DNA is TGCAGCGTTGAAGACAGTCCGTACAATGAGCAGTTCTTC. It specifies CSVEDSPYNEQFF.